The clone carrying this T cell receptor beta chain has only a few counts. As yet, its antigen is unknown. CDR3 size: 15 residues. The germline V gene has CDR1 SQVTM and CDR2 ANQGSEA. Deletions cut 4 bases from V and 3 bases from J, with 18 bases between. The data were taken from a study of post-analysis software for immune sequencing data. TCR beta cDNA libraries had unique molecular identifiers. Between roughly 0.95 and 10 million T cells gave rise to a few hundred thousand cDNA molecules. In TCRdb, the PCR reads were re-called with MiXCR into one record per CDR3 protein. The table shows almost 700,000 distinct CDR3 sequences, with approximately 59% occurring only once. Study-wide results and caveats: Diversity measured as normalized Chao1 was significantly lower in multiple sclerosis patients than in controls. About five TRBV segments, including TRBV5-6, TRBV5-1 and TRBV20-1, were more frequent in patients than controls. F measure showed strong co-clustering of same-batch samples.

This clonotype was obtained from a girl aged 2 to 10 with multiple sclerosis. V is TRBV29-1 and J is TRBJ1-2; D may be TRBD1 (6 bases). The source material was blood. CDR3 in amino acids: CSVVGSRGADYGYTF. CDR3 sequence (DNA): TGCAGCGTTGTAGGGTCGCGGGGGGCGGACTATGGCTACACCTTC.